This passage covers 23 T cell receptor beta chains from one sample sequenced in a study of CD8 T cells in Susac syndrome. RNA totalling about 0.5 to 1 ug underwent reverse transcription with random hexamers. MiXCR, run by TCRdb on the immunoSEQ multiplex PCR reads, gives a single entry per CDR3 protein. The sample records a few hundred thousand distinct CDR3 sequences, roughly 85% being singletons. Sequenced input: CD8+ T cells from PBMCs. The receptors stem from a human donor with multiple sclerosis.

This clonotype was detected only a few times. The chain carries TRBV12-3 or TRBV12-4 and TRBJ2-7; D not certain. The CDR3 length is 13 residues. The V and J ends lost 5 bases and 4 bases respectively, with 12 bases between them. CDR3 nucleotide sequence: TGTGCCAGCAGTCCCCCTGCGTCATACGAGCAGTACTTC. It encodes CASSPPASYEQYF.

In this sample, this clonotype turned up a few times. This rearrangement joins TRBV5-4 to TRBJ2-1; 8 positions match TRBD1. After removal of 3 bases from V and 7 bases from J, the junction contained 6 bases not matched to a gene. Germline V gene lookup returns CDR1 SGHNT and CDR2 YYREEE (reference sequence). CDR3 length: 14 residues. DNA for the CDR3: TGTGCCAGCAGCTCCTGGACAGGGTCTAATGAGCAGTTCTTC. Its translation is CASSSWTGSNEQFF.

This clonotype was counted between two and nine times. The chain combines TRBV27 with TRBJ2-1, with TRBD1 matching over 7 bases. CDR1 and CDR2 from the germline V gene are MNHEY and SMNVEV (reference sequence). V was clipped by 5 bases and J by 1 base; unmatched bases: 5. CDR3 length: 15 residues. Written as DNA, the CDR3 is TGTGCCAGCAGTCCCGGGACAGAGTCCTACAATGAGCAGTTCTTC. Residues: CASSPGTESYNEQFF.

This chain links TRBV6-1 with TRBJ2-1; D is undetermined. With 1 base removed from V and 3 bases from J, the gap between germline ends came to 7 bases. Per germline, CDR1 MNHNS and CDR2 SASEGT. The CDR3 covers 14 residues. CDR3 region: CASSEELDYNEQFF. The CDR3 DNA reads TGTGCCAGCAGTGAAGAACTGGACTACAATGAGCAGTTCTTC.

CDR3 in DNA: TGCGCCAGCAGCCAAGGGACAGGGCTCGGGGTTAGCAATCAGCCCCAGCATTTT. Translating it yields CASSQGTGLGVSNQPQHF. The chain uses TRBV4-1 and TRBJ1-5; 8 nucleotides agree with TRBD1. This CDR3 spans 18 amino acids. The V gene's germline CDR1 is MGHRA and CDR2 YSYEKL. V dropped 1 base and J dropped 0; count of bases not matched to a gene: 8.

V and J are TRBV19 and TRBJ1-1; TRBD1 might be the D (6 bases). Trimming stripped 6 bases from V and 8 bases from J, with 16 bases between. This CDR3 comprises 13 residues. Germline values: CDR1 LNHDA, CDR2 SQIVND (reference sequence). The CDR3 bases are TGTGCCAGTAGAGACATAACAGGGACGGAAGCTTTCTTT. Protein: CASRDITGTEAFF. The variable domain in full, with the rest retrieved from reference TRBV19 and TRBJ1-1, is DGGITQSPKYLFRKEGQNVTLSCEQNLNHDAMYWYRQDPGQGLRLIYYSQIVNDFQKGDIAEGYSVSREKKESFPLTVTSAQKNPTAFYLCASRDITGTEAFFGQGTRLTVV.

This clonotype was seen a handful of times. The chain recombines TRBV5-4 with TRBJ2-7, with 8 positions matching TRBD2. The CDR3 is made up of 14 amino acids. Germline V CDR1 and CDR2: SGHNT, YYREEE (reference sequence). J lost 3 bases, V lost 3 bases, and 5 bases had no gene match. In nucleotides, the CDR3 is TGTGCCAGCAGCTGGGGACTAGATAACTACGAGCAGTACTTC. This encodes CASSWGLDNYEQYF.

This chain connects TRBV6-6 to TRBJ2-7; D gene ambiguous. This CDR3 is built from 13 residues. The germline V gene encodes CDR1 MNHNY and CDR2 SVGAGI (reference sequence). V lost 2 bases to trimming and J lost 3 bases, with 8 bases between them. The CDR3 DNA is TGTGCCAGCAGTTACGGCGAAAACTACGAGCAGTACTTC. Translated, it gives CASSYGENYEQYF.

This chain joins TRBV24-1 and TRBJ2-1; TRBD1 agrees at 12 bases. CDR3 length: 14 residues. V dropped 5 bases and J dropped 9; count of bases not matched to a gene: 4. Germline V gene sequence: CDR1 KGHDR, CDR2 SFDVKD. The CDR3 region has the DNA TGTGCCACCAGTGCCGGGACAGGGGGCGGTGAGCAGTTCTTC. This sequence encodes CATSAGTGGGEQFF.

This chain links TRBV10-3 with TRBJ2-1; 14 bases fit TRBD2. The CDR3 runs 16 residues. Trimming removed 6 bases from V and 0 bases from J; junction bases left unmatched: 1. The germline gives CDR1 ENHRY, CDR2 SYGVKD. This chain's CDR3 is CAIRGTSGSSYNEQFF. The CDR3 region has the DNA TGTGCCATCAGGGGGACTAGCGGGAGCTCCTACAATGAGCAGTTCTTC.

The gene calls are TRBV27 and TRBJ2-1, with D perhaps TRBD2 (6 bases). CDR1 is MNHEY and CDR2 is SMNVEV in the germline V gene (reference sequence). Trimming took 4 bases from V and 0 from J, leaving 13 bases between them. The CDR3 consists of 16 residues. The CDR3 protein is CASSSLADRSYNEQFF. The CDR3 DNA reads TGTGCCAGCAGTTCACTAGCTGACCGCTCCTACAATGAGCAGTTCTTC.

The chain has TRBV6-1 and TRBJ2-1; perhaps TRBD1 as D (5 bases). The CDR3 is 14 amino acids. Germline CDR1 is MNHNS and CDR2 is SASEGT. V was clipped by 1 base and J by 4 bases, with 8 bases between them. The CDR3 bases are TGTGCCAGCAGTGAAGAGGCAGGGTACAATGAGCAGTTCTTC. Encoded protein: CASSEEAGYNEQFF.

CDR3 coding DNA: TGCAGTGCTCTTATATACAATGAGCAGTTCTTC. This encodes CSALIYNEQFF. This sequence joins TRBV20-1 and TRBJ2-1; no reliable D call. V was cut by 5 bases and J by 4 bases, with 6 bases left in between. This CDR3 has 11 amino acids. The germline CDR1 and CDR2 sequences are DFQATT and SNEGSKA (reference sequence).

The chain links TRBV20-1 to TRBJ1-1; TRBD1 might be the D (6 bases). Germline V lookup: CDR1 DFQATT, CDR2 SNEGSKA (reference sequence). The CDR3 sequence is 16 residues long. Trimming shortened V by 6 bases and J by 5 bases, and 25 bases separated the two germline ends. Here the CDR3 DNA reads TGCAGTGCCCAGGGGCTTAAAGGGCCCCGTGGAACTGAAGCTTTCTTT. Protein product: CSAQGLKGPRGTEAFF.

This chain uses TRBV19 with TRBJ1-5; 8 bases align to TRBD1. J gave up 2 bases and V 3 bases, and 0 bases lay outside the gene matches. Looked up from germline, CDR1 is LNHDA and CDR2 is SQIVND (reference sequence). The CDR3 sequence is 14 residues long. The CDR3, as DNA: TGTGCCAGTAGTATGGGACAGGGCAATCAGCCCCAGCATTTT. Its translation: CASSMGQGNQPQHF.

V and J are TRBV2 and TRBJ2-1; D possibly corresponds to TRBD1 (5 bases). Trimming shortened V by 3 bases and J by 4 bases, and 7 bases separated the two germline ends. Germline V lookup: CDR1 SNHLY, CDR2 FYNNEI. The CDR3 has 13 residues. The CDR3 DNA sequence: TGTGCCAGCAGTGAGGCAGGGTACAATGAGCAGTTCTTC. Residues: CASSEAGYNEQFF.

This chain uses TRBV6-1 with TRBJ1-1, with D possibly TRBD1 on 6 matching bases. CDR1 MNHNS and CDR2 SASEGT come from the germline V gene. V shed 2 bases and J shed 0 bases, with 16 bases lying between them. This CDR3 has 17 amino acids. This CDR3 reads CASSEHWGARMNTEAFF. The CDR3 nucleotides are TGTGCCAGCAGTGAACACTGGGGGGCAAGGATGAACACTGAAGCTTTCTTT.

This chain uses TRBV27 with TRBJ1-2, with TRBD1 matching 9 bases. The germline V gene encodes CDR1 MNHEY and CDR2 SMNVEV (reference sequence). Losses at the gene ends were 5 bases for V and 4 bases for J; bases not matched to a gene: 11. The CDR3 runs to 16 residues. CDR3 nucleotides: TGTGCCAGCAGTGCCCGGGACAGGGTATCCTTCTATGGCTACACCTTC. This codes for CASSARDRVSFYGYTF.

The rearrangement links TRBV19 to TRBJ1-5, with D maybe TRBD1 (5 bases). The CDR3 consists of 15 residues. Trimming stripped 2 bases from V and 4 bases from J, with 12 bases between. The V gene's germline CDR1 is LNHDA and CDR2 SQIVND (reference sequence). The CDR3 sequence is CASSIYTGGNQPQHF. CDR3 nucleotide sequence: TGTGCCAGTAGTATATACACAGGCGGGAATCAGCCCCAGCATTTT.

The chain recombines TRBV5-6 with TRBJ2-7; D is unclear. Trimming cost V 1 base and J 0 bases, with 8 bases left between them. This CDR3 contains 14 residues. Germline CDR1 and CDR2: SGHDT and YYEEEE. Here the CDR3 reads CASSLLQSSYEQYF. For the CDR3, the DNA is TGTGCCAGCAGCTTGTTGCAGAGCTCCTACGAGCAGTACTTC.

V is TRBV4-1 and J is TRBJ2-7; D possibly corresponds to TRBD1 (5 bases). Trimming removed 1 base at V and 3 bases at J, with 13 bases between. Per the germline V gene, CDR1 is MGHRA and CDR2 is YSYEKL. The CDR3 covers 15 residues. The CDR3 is CASSQVLGQLYEQYF. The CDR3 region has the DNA TGCGCCAGCAGCCAAGTCTTAGGACAACTCTACGAGCAGTACTTC.

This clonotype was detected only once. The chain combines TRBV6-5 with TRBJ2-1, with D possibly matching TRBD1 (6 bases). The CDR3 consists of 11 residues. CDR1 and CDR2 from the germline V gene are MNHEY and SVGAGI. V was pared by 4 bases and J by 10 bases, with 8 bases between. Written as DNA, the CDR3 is TGTGCCAGCAGTTTCGGACAGGAGCAGTTCTTC. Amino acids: CASSFGQEQFF.

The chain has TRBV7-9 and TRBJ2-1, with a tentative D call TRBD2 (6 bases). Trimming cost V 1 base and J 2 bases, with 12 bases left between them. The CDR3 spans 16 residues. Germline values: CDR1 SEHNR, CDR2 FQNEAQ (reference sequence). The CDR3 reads CASSLEDAGTYNEQFF. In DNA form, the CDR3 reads TGTGCCAGCAGCTTAGAGGACGCGGGGACCTACAATGAGCAGTTCTTC.